These 18 T cell receptor beta chains were all obtained from the same sample, sequenced in a study of shared clonotypes between healthy human individuals. Method: immunoSEQ multiplex PCR; TCRdb's copy keeps in-frame clones and lacks some. The table lists some 2,000,000 clones, about 95% of them singletons, with roughly 0.13% in the top ten. Material for sequencing was naive CD4+ T cells sorted from blood. As to subset: CD45RA+ positively selected. All receptors derive from a man aged 18 to 29 in good health.

This rearrangement joins TRBV6-4 to TRBJ1-1; D remains unclear. The V gene's germline CDR1 is MRHNA and CDR2 SNTAGT. The germline V and J ends were trimmed by 2 bases and 4 bases, with 11 bases remaining between them. The CDR3 runs to 14 residues. The CDR3 sequence: CASSDQAGGTEAFF. DNA of the CDR3: TGTGCCAGCAGTGACCAAGCGGGAGGCACTGAAGCTTTCTTT.

The CDR3, as DNA: TGTGCCAGCAGCGGAAACAGGGAGACCCAGTACTTC. Translation: CASSGNRETQYF. This chain connects TRBV13 to TRBJ2-5, with a tentative D call TRBD1 (5 bases). Trimming removed 5 bases from V and 5 bases from J, with 9 bases in between. CDR3 length equals 12 residues. Germline CDR1 PRHDT, CDR2 FYEKMQ (reference sequence). Variable domain in full (rest from reference TRBV13 and TRBJ2-5): AAGVIQSPRHLIKEKRETATLKCYPIPRHDTVYWYQQGPGQDPQFLISFYEKMQSDKGSIPDRFSAQQFSDYHSELNMSSLELGDSALYFCASSGNRETQYFGPGTRLLVL.

The V gene is TRBV10-3, the J gene TRBJ2-4; 7 bases are a match to TRBD2. The CDR3 loop spans 14 amino acids. From germline, CDR1 is ENHRY and CDR2 SYGVKD. V lost 0 bases and J lost 8; bases outside the gene matches: 4. For the CDR3, the DNA is TGTGCCATCAGTGAGTCGGCAGGGAGGGACATTCAGTACTTC. Protein sequence: CAISESAGRDIQYF.

With respect to this clone: The same CDR3 can be traced to other DNA sequences in this sample. The chain carries TRBV7-2 and TRBJ1-1, with 8 bases matching TRBD1. Germline V gene data show CDR1 as SGHTA and CDR2 as FQGNSA. V lost 3 bases to trimming and J lost 5 bases; unmatched junction nucleotides: 5. CDR3 length: 14 residues. CDR3 coding DNA: TGTGCCAGCAGCTTGCAGGGGGCGGGGACTGAAGCTTTCTTT. This sequence encodes CASSLQGAGTEAFF.

The chain joins TRBV4-2 to TRBJ2-1; 11 bases are shared with TRBD2. Trimming removed 1 base from V and 8 bases from J; junction bases left unmatched: 7. The CDR3 extends over 16 amino acids. In germline, CDR1 is LGHNA, CDR2 YNFKEQ. CDR3 in amino acids: CASSQVGSGGAYEQFF. CDR3 nucleotide sequence: TGTGCCAGCAGCCAAGTTGGTAGCGGGGGGGCTTATGAGCAGTTCTTC.

This sequence joins TRBV5-1 and TRBJ2-7; 7 bases map to TRBD1. Germline loops: CDR1 SGHRS, CDR2 YFSETQ. This CDR3 contains 13 residues. V lost 1 base and J lost 5; bases outside the gene matches: 3. The CDR3 region has the DNA TGCGCCAGCAGCTTGAGGCAGGGGGACGAGCAGTACTTC. It encodes CASSLRQGDEQYF.

The chain couples TRBV7-8 to TRBJ2-7; 7 bases align to TRBD1. The CDR3 runs to 15 residues. Trimming at V came to 5 bases and at J to 5 bases, leaving 12 bases not matched to a gene. The germline gives CDR1 SGHVS, CDR2 FQNEAQ. The CDR3 loop reads CASSRTRGTAHEQYF. Written as DNA, the CDR3 is TGTGCCAGCAGCCGCACCAGAGGGACAGCCCACGAGCAGTACTTC.

The CDR3 region has the DNA TGCGCCAGCAACGGTGGACAGGGGGAAAAACTGTTTTTT. This encodes CASNGGQGEKLFF. This chain links TRBV5-1 with TRBJ1-4; 9 nucleotides align to TRBD1. With V trimmed by 6 bases and J by 8 bases, 5 bases remained unmatched. The germline CDR1 and CDR2 sequences are SGHRS and YFSETQ. The CDR3 is made up of 13 amino acids.

The chain links TRBV12-5 to TRBJ1-1; TRBD1 matches at 7 bases. With 4 bases clipped from V and 5 bases from J, the junction kept 4 bases outside the gene matches. This CDR3 region has 13 residues. Germline lookup yields CDR1 LGHNT and CDR2 FRNRAP. In DNA, the CDR3 is TGTGCTAGTGGTTGGGACAGTGGGACTGAAGCTTTCTTT. This gives the protein CASGWDSGTEAFF. Using reference TRBV12-5 and TRBJ1-1 for the parts outside the CDR3, the full variable domain is DARVTQTPRHKVTEMGQEVTMRCQPILGHNTVFWYRQTMMQGLELLAYFRNRAPLDDSGMPKDRFSAEMPDATLATLKIQPSEPRDSAVYFCASGWDSGTEAFFGQGTRLTVV.

The rearrangement joins TRBV6-5 to TRBJ2-7, with TRBD2 identical over 12 bases. V lost 2 bases, J lost 7 bases, and 6 bases stayed unmatched. The CDR3 runs 15 residues. Germline V gene lookup returns CDR1 MNHEY and CDR2 SVGAGI. DNA for the CDR3: TGTGCCAGCAGTTACGGACTAGCGGGGACGCGGGAGCAGTACTTC. Protein: CASSYGLAGTREQYF.

V is TRBV18 and J is TRBJ1-3; D gene unclear. CDR1 and CDR2 from the germline V gene are KGHSH and LQKENI. The CDR3 extends over 16 amino acids. Deletions cut 4 bases from V and 4 bases from J, with 17 bases between. The CDR3 DNA reads as TGTGCCAGCTCACAACGACAAGCCCTTCAAGGAAACACCATATATTTT. Its protein product is CASSQRQALQGNTIYF.

V usage is TRBV4-2 and J usage is TRBJ2-1; D unresolved. CDR3 size: 13 residues. Per the germline V gene, CDR1 is LGHNA and CDR2 is YNFKEQ. The germline V and J ends were trimmed by 1 base and 10 bases, with 11 bases remaining between them. Written as DNA, the CDR3 is TGTGCCAGCAGCCAAGTGGTCATCCGAGAGCAGTTCTTC. It encodes CASSQVVIREQFF.

This rearrangement joins TRBV4-1 to TRBJ1-5; D unclear. From germline, CDR1 is MGHRA and CDR2 YSYEKL. CDR3 length equals 15 residues. With 3 bases removed from V and 4 bases from J, the gap between germline ends came to 13 bases. The DNA of the CDR3 is TGCGCCAGCAGCCAGGACCGGTGGGGTAATCAGCCCCAGCATTTT. This encodes CASSQDRWGNQPQHF.

As regards this clone: The identical CDR3 is also encoded by other nucleotide sequences in the sample. The chain joins TRBV15 to TRBJ2-7; the D is unclear. CDR1 and CDR2 (germline): LNHNV, YYDKDF (reference sequence). This CDR3 contains 14 residues. V was cut by 0 bases and J by 2 bases, with 8 bases left in between. CDR3 loop: CATSRDRATYEQYF. The CDR3 nucleotides read TGTGCCACCAGCAGAGATAGGGCCACCTACGAGCAGTACTTC.

In DNA form, the CDR3 reads TGTGCCAGCAGCTTAGACAGGGGATTAAGCTATGGCTACACCTTC. Its protein product is CASSLDRGLSYGYTF. The chain couples TRBV7-2 to TRBJ1-2, with 7 positions matching TRBD1. The CDR3 covers 15 residues. The ends lost 1 base at V and 4 bases at J; junction bases unmatched: 6. Germline values: CDR1 SGHTA, CDR2 FQGNSA.

A note on this clone: This specimen includes other DNA sequences encoding the same CDR3. The J gene is TRBJ2-3, the V gene TRBV5-1, with 12 bases identical to TRBD2. V lost 4 bases to trimming and J lost 3 bases; unmatched junction nucleotides: 3. Germline V CDR1 and CDR2: SGHRS, YFSETQ. This CDR3 contains 15 residues. For the CDR3, the DNA is TGCGCCAGCAGCGCAGGACTAGCGGGAACAGATACGCAGTATTTT. This sequence encodes CASSAGLAGTDTQYF. The full variable domain, with the rest looked up from reference TRBV5-1 and TRBJ2-3, is KAGVTQTPRYLIKTRGQQVTLSCSPISGHRSVSWYQQTPGQGLQFLFEYFSETQRNKGNFPGRFSGRQFSNSRSEMNVSTLELGDSALYLCASSAGLAGTDTQYFGPGTRLTVL.

The rearrangement uses TRBV7-9 and TRBJ1-2; unclear D gene. The V end lost 0 bases, the J end lost 1 base, and 12 bases lay between the germline ends. The CDR3 has 16 amino acids. In germline, CDR1 is SEHNR, CDR2 FQNEAQ (reference sequence). The CDR3 sequence is CASSLAVLAYNYGYTF. In DNA, the CDR3 is TGTGCCAGCAGCTTAGCCGTTTTAGCGTATAACTATGGCTACACCTTC. The variable domain in full, completed from reference TRBV7-9 and TRBJ1-2, reads DTGVSQNPRHKITKRGQNVTFRCDPISEHNRLYWYRQTLGQGPEFLTYFQNEAQLEKSRLLSDRFSAERPKGSFSTLEIQRTEQGDSAMYLCASSLAVLAYNYGYTFGSGTRLTVV.

CDR3 sequence reads: CASSYGTSGETQYF. Here the CDR3 DNA reads TGTGCCAGCAGTTACGGCACCTCCGGGGAGACCCAGTACTTC. The rearrangement links TRBV6-6 to TRBJ2-5; no clear D gene. V lost 2 bases and J 5 bases, leaving 12 bases between the germline ends. CDR3 length: 14 residues. Germline V CDR1 and CDR2: MNHNY, SVGAGI (reference sequence).